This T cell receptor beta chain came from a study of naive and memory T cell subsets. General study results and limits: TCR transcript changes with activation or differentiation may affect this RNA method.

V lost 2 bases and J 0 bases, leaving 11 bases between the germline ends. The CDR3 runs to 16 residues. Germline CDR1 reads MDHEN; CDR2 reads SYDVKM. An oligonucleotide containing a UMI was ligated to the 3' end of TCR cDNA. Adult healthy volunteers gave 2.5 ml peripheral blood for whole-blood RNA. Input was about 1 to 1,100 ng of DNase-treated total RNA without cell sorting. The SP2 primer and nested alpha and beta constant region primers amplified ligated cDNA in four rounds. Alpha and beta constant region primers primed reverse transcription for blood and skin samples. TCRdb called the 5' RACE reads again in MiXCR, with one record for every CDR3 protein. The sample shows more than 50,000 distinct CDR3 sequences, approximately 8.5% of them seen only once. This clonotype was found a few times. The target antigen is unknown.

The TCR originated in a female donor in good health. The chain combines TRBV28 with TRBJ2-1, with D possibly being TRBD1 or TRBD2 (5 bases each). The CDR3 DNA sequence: TGTGCCAGCAGTTTAGCCGGGACGTCCTCCTACAATGAGCAGTTCTTC. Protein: CASSLAGTSSYNEQFF. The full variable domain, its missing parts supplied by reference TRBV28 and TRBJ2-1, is DVKVTQSSRYLVKRTGEKVFLECVQDMDHENMFWYRQDPGLGLRLIYFSYDVKMKEKGDIPEGYSVSREKKERFSLILESASTNQTSMYLCASSLAGTSSYNEQFFGPGTRLTVL.